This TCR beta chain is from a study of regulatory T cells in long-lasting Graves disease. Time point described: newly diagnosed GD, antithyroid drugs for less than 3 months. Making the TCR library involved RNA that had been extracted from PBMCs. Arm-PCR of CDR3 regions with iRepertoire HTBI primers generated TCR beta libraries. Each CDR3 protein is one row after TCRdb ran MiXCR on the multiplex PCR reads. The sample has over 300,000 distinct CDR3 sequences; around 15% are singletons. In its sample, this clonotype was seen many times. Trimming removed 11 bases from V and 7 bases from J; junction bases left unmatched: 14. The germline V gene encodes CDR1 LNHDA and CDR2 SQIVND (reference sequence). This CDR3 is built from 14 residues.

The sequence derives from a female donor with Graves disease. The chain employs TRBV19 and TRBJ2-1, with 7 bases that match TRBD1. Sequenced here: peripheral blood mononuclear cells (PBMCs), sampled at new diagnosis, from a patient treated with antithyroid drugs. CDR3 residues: CAVQGYHTRNEQFF. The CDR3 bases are TGTGCCGTACAGGGGTATCATACGAGGAATGAGCAGTTCTTC. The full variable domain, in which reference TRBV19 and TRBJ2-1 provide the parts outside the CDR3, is DGGITQSPKYLFRKEGQNVTLSCEQNLNHDAMYWYRQDPGQGLRLIYYSQIVNDFQKGDIAEGYSVSREKKESFPLTVTSAQKNPTAFYLCAVQGYHTRNEQFFGPGTRLTVL.